This T cell receptor beta chain is drawn from a study of neurological immune-mediated disorders. In its sample, this clonotype was seen a few times. TCRdb called the 5' RACE reads again in MiXCR, with one record for every CDR3 protein. The repertoire includes about 74,000 distinct CDR3 sequences, 5.2% of them detected once, and 7.4% sits in the top ten. Germline CDR1 reads MNHNS; CDR2 reads SASEGT. This CDR3 has 15 amino acids. Trimming pared 5 bases from V and 4 bases from J, leaving 17 bases between. The receptor was isolated from a man aged 18 to 30 with multiple sclerosis. Sequences were obtained from PBMCs. The chain links TRBV6-1 to TRBJ1-2; D unclear. CDR3: CASSLGVEGSYGYTF. In DNA form, the CDR3 reads TGTGCCAGCAGTCTGGGAGTGGAGGGTTCCTATGGCTACACCTTC.